A single sample gave rise to the 23 T cell receptor beta chains below, sequenced in a study of T cells in Graves' hyperthyroidism and ophthalmopathy. Amplified TCR beta CDR3 regions came from RNA transcripts. Using the HTBI primer set, a first-round RT-PCR was run on the TCR CDR3. One entry per CDR3 protein, called by TCRdb with MiXCR from the multiplex PCR reads. Among approximately 400,000 distinct CDR3 sequences, around a sixth were seen once, and the ten largest hold roughly 7.4%. The specimen sequenced was blood. All receptors derive from a woman between 18 and 29 years old with Graves' hyperthyroidism.

The gene calls are TRBV29-1 and TRBJ1-1, with a tentative D call TRBD1 (6 bases). The CDR3 covers 12 residues. Per the germline V gene, CDR1 is SQVTM and CDR2 is ANQGSEA. With 2 bases removed from V and 6 bases from J, the gap between germline ends came to 10 bases. CDR3 nucleotide sequence: TGCAGCGTTGAAAGGGGGAGTTCTGAAGCTTTCTTT. It specifies CSVERGSSEAFF.

Ten or more counts support this clonotype. The chain uses TRBV18 and TRBJ2-1; TRBD2 agrees at 11 bases. In germline, CDR1 is KGHSH, CDR2 LQKENI. The CDR3 totals 19 residues. With V trimmed by 3 bases and J by 4 bases, 14 bases remained unmatched. The DNA for the CDR3 is TGTGCCAGCTCACCTAACAGTCGGAGGGCTAGCGGGAGGTACAATGAGCAGTTCTTC. Protein: CASSPNSRRASGRYNEQFF.

This clonotype was seen at least ten times. The chain couples TRBV12-3 or TRBV12-4 to TRBJ2-5; 10 bases align to TRBD2. This CDR3 spans 19 amino acids. J gave up 1 base and V 6 bases, and 17 bases lay outside the gene matches. CDR3 protein: CASSHSGGARWGLQETQYF. In nucleotides, the CDR3 is TGTGCCAGCAGCCACAGCGGGGGGGCCCGATGGGGCCTCCAAGAGACCCAGTACTTC.

For this clonotype: Since a much larger clone is just one base distant, this may be a read error. DNA of the CDR3: TGCAGTGCTAGAGCCAGAGAGGGATCCTATAATTCACCCCCCCACTTT. Amino acids: CSARAREGSYNSPPHF. V gene TRBV20-1 combines with J gene TRBJ1-6; the D is unclear. The CDR3 loop spans 16 amino acids. Per the germline V gene, CDR1 is DFQATT and CDR2 is SNEGSKA (reference sequence).

This clonotype was seen many times. An end of the junction does not agree with germline; a read error may underlie this. The chain links TRBV30 to TRBJ2-2; possibly TRBD1 for D (5 bases). The CDR3 consists of 12 residues. Looked up from germline, CDR1 is GTSNPN and CDR2 is SVGIG (reference sequence). The CDR3 DNA reads as TGCCAAAACAGGTGGGACACCGGGGAGCTGTTTTTT. Translation gives CQNRWDTGELFF. Combining the CDR3 with reference TRBV30 and TRBJ2-2 gives the whole variable domain SQTIHQWPATLVQPVGSPLSLECTVEGTSNPNLYWYRQAAGRGLQLLFYSVGIGQISSEVPQNLSASRPQDRQFILSSKKLLLSDSGFYLCQNRWDTGELFFGEGSRLTVL.

This clonotype was seen ten or more times. The J gene is TRBJ2-1, the V gene TRBV13; 7 nucleotides match TRBD2. The V gene end was trimmed by 5 bases and the J gene end by 7 bases; junction bases not matched to a gene: 17. Germline assignment: CDR1 PRHDT and CDR2 FYEKMQ (reference sequence). The CDR3 extends over 17 amino acids. In nucleotides, the CDR3 is TGTGCCAGCAGCCCTAGGCGGAGCGGGGTTACGAGGAATGAGCAGTTCTTC. Protein sequence: CASSPRRSGVTRNEQFF.

This clonotype occurred many times. This rearrangement joins TRBV6-1 to TRBJ2-5; D possibly matches TRBD1 or TRBD2 (5 bases each). Germline CDR1 reads MNHNS; CDR2 reads SASEGT. The length of the CDR3 is 14 residues. V was cut by 3 bases and J by 2 bases, with 10 bases left in between. CDR3: CASSDGGGQETQYF. CDR3 nucleotides: TGTGCCAGCAGTGACGGTGGGGGTCAAGAGACCCAGTACTTC.

This clonotype turned up a few times. The rearrangement links TRBV12-5 to TRBJ2-2; D is possibly TRBD2 (6 bases). Germline V gene data show CDR1 as LGHNT and CDR2 as FRNRAP. V was trimmed by 5 bases and J by 4 bases, leaving 11 bases between them. This CDR3 comprises 14 residues. The CDR3 region is CASGRRAGTGELFF. CDR3 coding DNA: TGTGCTAGTGGTCGGAGGGCCGGCACCGGGGAGCTGTTTTTT.

This clonotype was recorded at least ten times. The rearrangement uses TRBV6-1 and TRBJ1-1; 7 bases align to TRBD1. The V gene's germline CDR1 is MNHNS and CDR2 SASEGT. With 5 bases clipped from V and 2 bases from J, the junction kept 5 bases outside the gene matches. CDR3 length equals 14 residues. The CDR3 loop reads CASSLGDRNTEAFF. The CDR3 DNA reads as TGTGCCAGCAGTCTAGGGGACAGAAACACTGAAGCTTTCTTT.

This sequence joins TRBV19 and TRBJ2-3; 8 nucleotides match TRBD2. V shed 7 bases, J shed 3 bases, and the junction held 6 bases outside the gene matches. In germline, CDR1 is LNHDA, CDR2 SQIVND (reference sequence). The CDR3 sequence is 14 residues long. The DNA of the CDR3 is TGTGCCAGTATGAGCCTAGCGGGTACAGATACGCAGTATTTT. It codes for CASMSLAGTDTQYF.

This clonotype has at least ten counts. The V call is TRBV12-3 or TRBV12-4, the J call TRBJ1-5; D is ambiguous. V gave up 3 bases and J gave up 0 bases, with 9 bases separating them. There are 15 residues in the CDR3. This chain's CDR3 is CASSLNEYSNQPQHF. CDR3 DNA: TGTGCCAGCAGTTTGAACGAATATAGCAATCAGCCCCAGCATTTT.

This clonotype has a count of ten or more. The chain employs TRBV27 and TRBJ2-3, with D possibly matching TRBD2 (5 bases). Germline-derived CDR1 and CDR2 are MNHEY and SMNVEV (reference sequence). The V end was cut by 3 bases, the J end by 0 bases, with 13 bases between. The CDR3 contains 16 residues. The CDR3 spells CASSFMPEVSTDTQYF. The CDR3 DNA sequence: TGTGCCAGCAGTTTTATGCCGGAGGTGAGCACAGATACGCAGTATTTT.

At least ten counts were recorded for this clonotype. The chain carries TRBV5-1 and TRBJ2-1; 7 bases fit TRBD2. CDR3 length equals 17 residues. The ends lost 1 base at V and 8 bases at J; junction bases unmatched: 15. Germline values: CDR1 SGHRS, CDR2 YFSETQ. CDR3: CASSLTLTSVGWDEQFF. The CDR3 DNA is TGCGCCAGCAGCTTGACACTTACTAGCGTGGGTTGGGATGAGCAGTTCTTC.

This clonotype was seen more than once but under ten times. The rearrangement uses TRBV20-1 and TRBJ2-2; 9 bases are a match to TRBD2. V gave up 6 bases and J gave up 1 base; unmatched junction bases: 9. Per the germline V gene, CDR1 is DFQATT and CDR2 is SNEGSKA (reference sequence). This CDR3 is built from 16 residues. DNA for the CDR3: TGCAGTGCCGCAGATGGAGCGGGGGGGAACACCGGGGAGCTGTTTTTT. Residues: CSAADGAGGNTGELFF.

This clonotype was detected many times. Its ends do not fully match the called genes, so a read error is possible. This chain links TRBV5-1 with TRBJ2-7, with D possibly TRBD1 on 6 matching bases. CDR3 length equals 15 residues. Germline CDR1 reads SGHRS; CDR2 reads YFSETQ. CDR3 in DNA: TGCGCCAGCAGCTCCACAGGGAGCCCCTCCAACGAGCAGTACTTC. Protein sequence: CASSSTGSPSNEQYF.

This clonotype occurred many times. The chain is built from TRBV7-9 and TRBJ2-1; the match to TRBD2 covers 9 bases. Looked up from germline, CDR1 is SEHNR and CDR2 is FQNEAQ (reference sequence). CDR3 length: 15 residues. V was pared by 1 base and J by 7 bases, with 5 bases of the junction left unmatched. DNA of the CDR3: TGTGCCAGCAGCTTAGGCGGGGGGGCAGGAAATGAGCAGTTCTTC. Translated: CASSLGGGAGNEQFF.

This clonotype was seen ten or more times. The chain carries TRBV29-1 and TRBJ2-3, with TRBD2 matching 8 bases. V shed 6 bases, J shed 5 bases, and the junction held 13 bases outside the gene matches. CDR1 and CDR2 from the germline V gene are SQVTM and ANQGSEA. The CDR3 runs 15 residues. CDR3 sequence: CSVDNWAGGRDTQYF. The CDR3 nucleotides are TGCAGCGTCGACAACTGGGCGGGAGGTAGAGATACGCAGTATTTT.

This clonotype appeared a few times. The chain carries TRBV28 and TRBJ2-7; 7 nucleotides agree with TRBD1. CDR3 length equals 14 residues. From germline, CDR1 is MDHEN and CDR2 SYDVKM. The chain's CDR3 is CVTLGGNLSSRQYF. In DNA form, the CDR3 reads TGTGTCACCTTAGGGGGCAATCTATCGAGTCGACAGTACTTC.

This clonotype was picked up many times. The rearrangement joins TRBV13 to TRBJ2-1, with 8 positions matching TRBD2. V was pared by 6 bases and J by 10 bases, with 14 bases of the junction left unmatched. The V gene's germline CDR1 is PRHDT and CDR2 FYEKMQ (reference sequence). The CDR3 is made up of 15 amino acids. The CDR3 DNA follows: TGTGCCAGCAGAAGAAGCGGGGGTATACTAGGGGAGCAGTTCTTC. Translating it yields CASRRSGGILGEQFF.

This clonotype was seen only once. The CDR3 nucleotides are TGTGCCAGCAGCTTGACAGGGAGTAGGCAGTACTTC. The encoded protein is CASSLTGSRQYF. V and J are TRBV11-2 and TRBJ2-7; 7 bases line up with TRBD1. Germline loops: CDR1 SGHAT, CDR2 FQNNGV. J lost 9 bases, V lost 3 bases, and 5 bases had no gene match. The CDR3 runs to 12 residues. Filled out from reference TRBV11-2 and TRBJ2-7, the complete variable domain reads EAGVAQSPRYKIIEKRQSVAFWCNPISGHATLYWYQQILGQGPKLLIQFQNNGVVDDSQLPKDRFSAERLKGVDSTLKIQPAKLEDSAVYLCASSLTGSRQYFGPGTRLTVT.

The chain links TRBV10-1 to TRBJ1-2; 7 nucleotides match TRBD1. This CDR3 region has 15 residues. Germline values: CDR1 WNHNN, CDR2 SYGVQD (reference sequence). Trimming cost V 1 base and J 8 bases; bases outside gene matches: 10. CDR3 loop: CASSEFRDSLEGYTF. DNA for the CDR3: TGCGCCAGCAGTGAGTTCCGGGACAGCCTTGAAGGCTACACCTTC.

The chain is built from TRBV12-3 or TRBV12-4 and TRBJ1-2; 9 bases agree with TRBD1. This CDR3 contains 18 residues. Germline trimming cut 5 bases from V and 0 bases from J; bases unmatched to any gene: 13. The CDR3 coding sequence is TGTGCCAGCAGTACAAGGGACAGGGAGCCACCTCCTAACTATGGCTACACCTTC. Translating it yields CASSTRDREPPPNYGYTF.

This clonotype appeared many times. The chain is built from TRBV2 and TRBJ2-3, with a tentative D call TRBD2 (6 bases). The CDR3 spans 14 residues. Trimming pared 7 bases from V and 5 bases from J, leaving 16 bases between. Germline V lookup: CDR1 SNHLY, CDR2 FYNNEI. The chain's CDR3 is CASTPFRGGDTQYF. CDR3 DNA sequence: TGTGCCAGCACCCCATTTCGGGGAGGAGATACGCAGTATTTT.